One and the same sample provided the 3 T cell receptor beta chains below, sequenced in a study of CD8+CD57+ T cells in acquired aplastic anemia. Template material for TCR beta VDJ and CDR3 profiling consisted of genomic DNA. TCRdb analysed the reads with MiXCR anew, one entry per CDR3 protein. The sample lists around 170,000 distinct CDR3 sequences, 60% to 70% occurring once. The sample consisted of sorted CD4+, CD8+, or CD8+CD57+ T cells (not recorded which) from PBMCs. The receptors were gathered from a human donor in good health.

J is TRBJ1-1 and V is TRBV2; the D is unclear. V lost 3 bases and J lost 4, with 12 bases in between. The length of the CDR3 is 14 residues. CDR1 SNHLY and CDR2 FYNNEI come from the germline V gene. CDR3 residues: CASSEVERSTEAFF. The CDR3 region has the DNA TGTGCCAGCAGTGAGGTGGAGCGGAGCACTGAAGCTTTCTTT.

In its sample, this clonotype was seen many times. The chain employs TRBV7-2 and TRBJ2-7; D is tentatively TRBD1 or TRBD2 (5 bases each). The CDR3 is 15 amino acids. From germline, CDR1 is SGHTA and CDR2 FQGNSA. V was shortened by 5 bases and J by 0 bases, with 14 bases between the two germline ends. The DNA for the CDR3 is TGTGCCAGCAGCCTAGGGACGGCAAGCTCCTACGAGCAGTACTTC. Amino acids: CASSLGTASSYEQYF. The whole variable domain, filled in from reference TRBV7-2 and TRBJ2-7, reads GAGVSQSPSNKVTEKGKDVELRCDPISGHTALYWYRQSLGQGLEFLIYFQGNSAPDKSGLPSDRFSAERTGGSVSTLTIQRTQQEDSAVYLCASSLGTASSYEQYFGPGTRLTVT.

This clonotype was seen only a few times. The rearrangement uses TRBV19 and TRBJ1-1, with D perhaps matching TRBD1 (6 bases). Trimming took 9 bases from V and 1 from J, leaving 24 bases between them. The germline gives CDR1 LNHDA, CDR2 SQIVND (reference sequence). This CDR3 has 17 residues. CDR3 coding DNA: TGTGCCAGCCGGTTGGGTGTGGGAGGGGGGAAGAACACTGAAGCTTTCTTT. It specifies CASRLGVGGGKNTEAFF.